This TCR beta chain was recovered during a study of metastatic and nonmetastatic thyroid tumors (TCRdb year 2020). Study-level background: For patients with malignant and with benign thyroid disease, the researchers compared repertoires between peripheral blood samples and tumor or nodule tissue samples.

General conclusions and limits of the study: In both blood and tumor samples, malignant tumors were reported to have significantly higher TCR beta diversity than benign nodules.

The library was built by means of PCR. TCRdb shows the sequencer as Illumina HiSeq 4000. High-throughput sequencing was used to profile the TCR beta-chain CDR3 region of each patient. Concerning the study's data processing: CDR3 differences across clinicopathological groups were used to build a classifier for discriminating distant-metastatic papillary thyroid cancer patients. The Shannon index was used to assess repertoire diversity, and the Morisita-Horn index was used to assess tumor-blood repertoire similarity. Clones were called with MiXCR by TCRdb after fastp trimmed the public reads at Q25, and only in-frame beta chains were retained. TCRdb's processing, not the authors', yielded these V and J calls. In this sample the table shows tens of thousands of clones, 9.5% to 15% of which occur a single time. Of the sample, roughly 8.2% is held by the ten largest clones. Before undergoing thyroid surgery, none of the patients had been given any kind of treatment. The study retrospectively analysed patient clinical samples collected from about 2012 to 2018 using T-cell receptor beta sequencing.

The CDR3 spans 13 residues, from the cysteine through the phenylalanine. Only CDR3 DNA is held: 39 bases, read in frame from base 1. CDR1 SGHRS and CDR2 YFSETQ are derived from the germline V gene. V drops 0 bases and J drops 4 bases, leaving 7 bases in between. This clone has ten or more counts. The specificity of this receptor is unknown. Per-base qualities were not stored, and no clone one base away is much larger. The TCR originated in a female donor with papillary thyroid cancer or a benign thyroid nodule (not recorded which). Some clones in this sample may be carry-over from other donors' samples. The receptor chain draws on TRBV5-1 and TRBJ1-2, with the D gene call left open. What was sequenced was tumor tissue. Here the CDR3 is given as CASSLGRLYGYTF. The nucleotide sequence reads TGCGCCAGCAGCTTGGGGCGGCTCTATGGCTACACCTTC.